These T cell receptor beta chains were read from a single sample in a study of neurological immune-mediated disorders. TCRdb used MiXCR to reprocess the 5' RACE reads, holding one entry per CDR3 protein. The sample comprises about 14,000 distinct CDR3 sequences, over 10% of which are singletons, and less than 50% rests with the top ten. Sequenced sample: CD8+ T cells from blood. These receptors originate from a female donor with HTLV-1-associated myelopathy (HAM/TSP). Both conserved end residues are trimmed from each CDR3. Each record gives: J gene, V gene, CDR3 protein.

j_gene: TRBJ2-3; v_gene: TRBV4-1; CDR3aa: ASSPGDRGLTDTQY
j_gene: TRBJ1-6; v_gene: TRBV18; CDR3aa: ASSPRNLDRVDSPLH
j_gene: TRBJ2-1; v_gene: TRBV20-1; CDR3aa: SARDYSGTSGGPHNEQF
j_gene: TRBJ1-4; v_gene: TRBV27; CDR3aa: ASSNTGVATNEKLF
j_gene: TRBJ2-7; v_gene: TRBV10-3; CDR3aa: AISDSSQGPEQY
j_gene: TRBJ2-3; v_gene: TRBV5-1; CDR3aa: ASSDHRGLTDTQY
j_gene: TRBJ2-2; v_gene: TRBV20-1; CDR3aa: SARFNTGELF
j_gene: TRBJ2-5; v_gene: TRBV4-1; CDR3aa: ASSQDVVGETQY
j_gene: TRBJ2-1; v_gene: TRBV20-1; CDR3aa: SARDQVVDEQF
j_gene: TRBJ2-1; v_gene: TRBV5-1; CDR3aa: ASSPYYASGRGYNEQF
j_gene: TRBJ1-6; v_gene: TRBV20-1; CDR3aa: SARDITVGGYNSPLH
j_gene: TRBJ1-1; v_gene: TRBV5-1; CDR3aa: ASSFIEGRKTEAF
j_gene: TRBJ2-7; v_gene: TRBV5-8; CDR3aa: ASSVQAGGWYEQY
j_gene: TRBJ2-7; v_gene: TRBV29-1; CDR3aa: SVEDPTESYEQY
j_gene: TRBJ2-3; v_gene: TRBV4-1; CDR3aa: ASSQVDIREDTDTQY
j_gene: TRBJ2-7; v_gene: TRBV6-1; CDR3aa: ASTSGRSGYEQY
j_gene: TRBJ2-7; v_gene: TRBV3-1; CDR3aa: ASSPGLADSSSYEQY
j_gene: TRBJ1-1; v_gene: TRBV6-5; CDR3aa: ASSSSGEAF
j_gene: TRBJ2-5; v_gene: TRBV5-1; CDR3aa: ASSKRAPQETQY
j_gene: TRBJ1-1; v_gene: TRBV7-3; CDR3aa: ASSPYGGTKAF
j_gene: TRBJ2-2; v_gene: TRBV11-3; CDR3aa: ASRPASTGELF
j_gene: TRBJ2-1; v_gene: TRBV7-8; CDR3aa: ASRGGSGGANEQF
j_gene: TRBJ2-1; v_gene: TRBV18; CDR3aa: ASSPPPYSASGINEQF
j_gene: TRBJ2-7; v_gene: TRBV3-1; CDR3aa: ASSRASQGGDEQY
j_gene: TRBJ2-7; v_gene: TRBV13; CDR3aa: ASSHTGTSLGEQY
j_gene: TRBJ1-1; v_gene: TRBV7-9; CDR3aa: ASSGRRIEAF
j_gene: TRBJ2-7; v_gene: TRBV7-2; CDR3aa: ASSFEAGGQSYEQY
j_gene: TRBJ2-7; v_gene: TRBV7-2; CDR3aa: ASSSQTLAGATYEQY
j_gene: TRBJ2-7; v_gene: TRBV7-9; CDR3aa: ASSIDSYEQY
j_gene: TRBJ2-3; v_gene: TRBV5-1; CDR3aa: ASSLVHPTDTQY
j_gene: TRBJ1-3; v_gene: TRBV4-1; CDR3aa: ASSHEDRAIFGNTIY
j_gene: TRBJ2-3; v_gene: TRBV3-1; CDR3aa: ASSQELAGVYGGTDTQY
j_gene: TRBJ2-1; v_gene: TRBV11-3; CDR3aa: ASSSRTTSSYNEQF
j_gene: TRBJ2-5; v_gene: TRBV5-6; CDR3aa: ASSRRDRDQETQY
j_gene: TRBJ2-7; v_gene: TRBV4-1; CDR3aa: ASSPDDSYEQY
j_gene: TRBJ1-2; v_gene: TRBV4-1; CDR3aa: ASSRTGTGAEGYT
j_gene: TRBJ2-3; v_gene: TRBV20-1; CDR3aa: SAFPGTSGGAPTDTQY
j_gene: TRBJ2-7; v_gene: TRBV28; CDR3aa: ASGPGTVAEQY
j_gene: TRBJ1-1; v_gene: TRBV7-9; CDR3aa: ASSPTGAYTEAF
j_gene: TRBJ2-2; v_gene: TRBV24-1; CDR3aa: AASGGQAYSGELL
j_gene: TRBJ1-2; v_gene: TRBV7-9; CDR3aa: ASSEDGYT
j_gene: TRBJ1-3; v_gene: TRBV6-1; CDR3aa: ASSVSAGSGNTIY
j_gene: TRBJ2-1; v_gene: TRBV12-3/TRBV12-4; CDR3aa: ASRDISGGAPGGQF
j_gene: TRBJ2-7; v_gene: TRBV7-8; CDR3aa: ASRPGGSYEQY
j_gene: TRBJ2-3; v_gene: TRBV19; CDR3aa: ASSISFWATDTQY
j_gene: TRBJ2-4; v_gene: TRBV7-9; CDR3aa: ASSPPDRGDIQY
j_gene: TRBJ1-2; v_gene: TRBV4-3; CDR3aa: ASSQDRGRGPSRAYGYT
j_gene: TRBJ2-3; v_gene: TRBV3-1; CDR3aa: ASSRPLGLGTDTQY
j_gene: TRBJ2-1; v_gene: TRBV2; CDR3aa: ASNDGGFPYNEQF
j_gene: TRBJ2-7; v_gene: TRBV13; CDR3aa: ASSLGTPYEQY